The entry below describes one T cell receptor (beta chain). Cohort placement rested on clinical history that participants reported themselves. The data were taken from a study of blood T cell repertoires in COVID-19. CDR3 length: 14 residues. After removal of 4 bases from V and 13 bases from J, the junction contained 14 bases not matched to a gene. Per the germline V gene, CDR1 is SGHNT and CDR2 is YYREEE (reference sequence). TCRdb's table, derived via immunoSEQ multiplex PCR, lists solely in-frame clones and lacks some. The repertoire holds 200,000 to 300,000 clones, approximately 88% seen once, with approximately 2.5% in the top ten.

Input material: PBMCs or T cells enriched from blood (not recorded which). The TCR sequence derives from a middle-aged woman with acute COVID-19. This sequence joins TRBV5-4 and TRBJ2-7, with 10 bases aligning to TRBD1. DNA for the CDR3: TGTGCCAGCAGCCCGCCGGACAGGGGGACCACACTTTACTTC. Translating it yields CASSPPDRGTTLYF. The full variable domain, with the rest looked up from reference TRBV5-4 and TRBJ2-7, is ETGVTQSPTHLIKTRGQQVTLRCSSQSGHNTVSWYQQALGQGPQFIFQYYREEENGRGNFPPRFSGLQFPNYSSELNVNALELDDSALYLCASSPPDRGTTLYFGPGTRLTVT.